A selection of T cell receptor beta chains follows, all from one sample in a study of breast tumors, draining lymph nodes, adjacent tissues. TCRdb re-derived calls from the multiplex PCR reads in MiXCR, one entry per CDR3 protein. The repertoire includes tens of thousands of distinct CDR3 sequences, around 52% of them detected once, and around a fifth sits in the top ten. The sequenced material came from breast tumor tissue. The receptor source for this set is a female donor with breast cancer. Some clones in this sample may be carry-over from other donors' samples. The CDR3 runs from the conserved cysteine through the conserved F or W. D genes are given only for firm matches. Not every row has a clone size; where given, it reads once, few, many or a size class.

TRBJ1-2 . TRBV10-2 TRBD1 TGCGCCAGCAGTGAGTCCAGGACAGGGGGCTACGAGCAGGGCTACACCTTC CASSESRTGGYEQGYTF
TRBJ2-3 . TRBV2 TRBD2 TGTGCCACTGACGGGGGGTTCACAGATTCCGCATATTTT CATDGGFTDSAYF
TRBJ1-2 . TRBV2 . TGTGCCAGCAGTCCGTCGCGGACAGTCGTCTATGGCTACACCTTC CASSPSRTVVYGYTF
TRBJ2-7 . TRBV7-9 . TGTGCCAGCAGCTTAGAATGGTCGGGAGTGGTTGAGCAGTACTTC CASSLEWSGVVEQYF
TRBJ1-4 . TRBV20-1 . TGCAGTGCTAAAGACCCAACTAATGAAAAACTGTTTTTT CSAKDPTNEKLFF
TRBJ2-5 . TRBV2 . TGTGCCAGCAGCTACTCGAAGGCCCAGACCCAGTACTTC CASSYSKAQTQYF
TRBJ2-1 few TRBV7-2 . TGTGCCAGCAGCCGCGGAAGGAATGAGCAGTTCTTC CASSRGRNEQFF
TRBJ2-3 . TRBV19 TRBD2 TGTGCCAGTAGTATAGCCCCAAGCGGGAGTGCAGATACGCAGTATTTT CASSIAPSGSADTQYF
TRBJ1-4 once TRBV9 TRBD1 TGTGCCAGCAGCGTAGGGAGCGGGACAGCCGCAGGGGAACTGTTTTTT CASSVGSGTAAGELFF
TRBJ2-1 . TRBV20-1 . TGCAGTGCCATCCACTCCTTAGGGGAGGATGAGCAGTTCTTC CSAIHSLGEDEQFF
TRBJ2-5 . TRBV20-1 TRBD2 TGCAGTGCTAGTTCCTCCGGGACTAAGCAAGAGACCCAGTACTTC CSASSSGTKQETQYF
TRBJ2-1 . TRBV7-2 . TGTGCCAGCAGCTTATCCGGGGTAGGGCAGTCCTTC CASSLSGVGQSF
TRBJ2-1 . TRBV20-1 . TGCAGTGCTAGGCCCTACTTAGGGGAGGATGAGCAGTTCTTC CSARPYLGEDEQFF
TRBJ2-7 many TRBV6-1 . TGTGCCAGCAGTCAACCCCGGACAGTTAAGCCGACCGGGCAGTACTTC CASSQPRTVKPTGQYF
TRBJ2-3 . TRBV7-2 TRBD2 TGTGCCAGCAGCCCCAAGGGAGCGGGAGGGAGCCCAGATACGCAGTATTTT CASSPKGAGGSPDTQYF
TRBJ2-2 . TRBV2 TRBD1 TGTGCCAGCAGTGCGGGACAGGGAAGGGTCGGGGAGCTGTTTTTT CASSAGQGRVGELFF
TRBJ2-7 . TRBV20-1 TRBD2 TGCAGTGCTATTGATCCCCTTAGCGGGGGCTACGAGCAGTACTTC CSAIDPLSGGYEQYF
TRBJ1-2 . TRBV15 . TGTGCCACCAGCAGAGATGTGGGGATAGGGGCCTATGGCTACACCTTC CATSRDVGIGAYGYTF
TRBJ2-7 . TRBV10-3 . TGTGCCATCAGTGAGTCTTCTTGGGAGCAGTACTTC CAISESSWEQYF
TRBJ1-6 . TRBV29-1 . TGCGGCGTTGATACACAGGTATGCTCCTATAATTCACCCCTCCACTTT CGVDTQVCSYNSPLHF
TRBJ1-2 many TRBV7-2 . TGTGCCAGCAGCCCATACAGGGTTTCTAACTATGGCTACACCTTC CASSPYRVSNYGYTF
TRBJ2-5 . TRBV24-1 TRBD2 TGTGCCACCAGTTTGGGAGGGAGCGGAAGGGCGGGGGAGACCCAGTACTTC CATSLGGSGRAGETQYF
TRBJ2-7 . TRBV7-8 . TGTGCCAGCAGCTTAGCGACCCCCGGCTACGAGCAGTACTTC CASSLATPGYEQYF
TRBJ2-7 many TRBV28 . TGTGCCAGCAGTTCCGACAGATACGAGCAGTACTTC CASSSDRYEQYF
TRBJ2-3 many TRBV5-8 TRBD1 TGTGCCAGCAGCACGGACAGGGGCACAGATACGCAGTATTTT CASSTDRGTDTQYF
TRBJ2-3 . TRBV10-3 TRBD2 TGTGCCATCAGTGAGTCGATGGGGGAGGGCGCGCAGTATTTT CAISESMGEGAQYF
TRBJ1-6 once TRBV9 . TGTGCCAGCAGCGTGGCCTCTAATTCACCCCTCCACTTT CASSVASNSPLHF
TRBJ2-3 many TRBV29-1 TRBD1 TGCAGCGTTGAAGGGGGCCGGGACAGGAGCACCGACCATACGCAGTATTTT CSVEGGRDRSTDHTQYF
TRBJ1-4 few TRBV29-1 . TGCAGCGTTCTGCCCTATGAAGGGAAAGGTGAAAAACTGTTTTTT CSVLPYEGKGEKLFF
TRBJ1-4 once TRBV5-6 TRBD1 TGTGCCAGCAGCTGGACAGGGTCCGTAGAAAAACTGTTTTTT CASSWTGSVEKLFF
TRBJ1-5 . TRBV15 . TGTGCCACGGGCCGCAGGGATCAGCCCCAGCATTTT CATGRRDQPQHF
TRBJ1-2 . TRBV7-3 TRBD1 TGTGCCAGCAGCTTAAAGGGGGCGAACTATGGCTACACCTTC CASSLKGANYGYTF
TRBJ1-1 many TRBV9 . TGTGCCAGCAGCCCCCAGGGGAAGAACACTGAAGCTTTCTTT CASSPQGKNTEAFF
TRBJ1-3 . TRBV5-1 . TGCGCCAGCAGCTTGGCTAGGACCGGGGGGACCATATATTTT CASSLARTGGTIYF
TRBJ2-4 few TRBV6-2/TRBV6-3 . TGTGCCAGCAGCCGCGACGACAGTGGACTAGCCAAAAACATTCAGTACTTC CASSRDDSGLAKNIQYF
TRBJ2-3 once TRBV19 . TGTGCCAGTAGTATGGGCACGTTCACAGATACGCAGTATTTT CASSMGTFTDTQYF
TRBJ2-5 . TRBV9 TRBD2 TGTGCCAGCAGCGTAGCAGGGACTAGCGGGGGAAAAGAGACCCAGTACTTC CASSVAGTSGGKETQYF
TRBJ1-2 . TRBV15 . TGTGCCACCAGCAAGGGGACACCCACTAACTATGGCTACACCTTC CATSKGTPTNYGYTF
TRBJ1-2 . TRBV15 TRBD1 TGTGCCACCAGCAGAGCGAAGGGGGCTTATGGCTACACCTTC CATSRAKGAYGYTF
TRBJ2-7 . TRBV6-6 TRBD2 TGTGCCAGCAGTTACCAGGGACTAGCGGCATACGAGCAGTACTTC CASSYQGLAAYEQYF
TRBJ2-7 many TRBV28 . TGTGCCAGCAGCCCCACTATCCGGGACGAGCAGTACTTC CASSPTIRDEQYF
TRBJ1-4 once TRBV14 . TGTGCCAGCAGCCAATGGGAGAGGGGGGCCGCCATGGGGGGGAATGAAAAACTGTTTTTT CASSQWERGAAMGGNEKLFF
TRBJ2-7 few TRBV6-5 TRBD2 TGTGCCAGCAGTTCCCTAGCGGGAGACGTAAGTTACTACGAGCAGTACTTC CASSSLAGDVSYYEQYF
TRBJ2-1 . TRBV7-9 TRBD1 TGTGCCAGCAGCCCCACCCCGGGACAGGGGGCCAGGAATGAGCAGTTCTTC CASSPTPGQGARNEQFF
TRBJ2-5 . TRBV20-1 TRBD1 TGCAGTGCTGCCCCCCGGGACAGGCTGAAGACCCAGTACTTC CSAAPRDRLKTQYF